This TCR beta chain was observed in a study of response to subunit inactivated influenza vaccine. Study-wide points: Authors suggested that a seasonal influenza vaccination recruits few new T cells each time.

The CDR3 is made up of 16 amino acids. Trimming removed 5 bases at V and 4 bases at J, with 22 bases between. CDR1 is DFQATT, CDR2 SNEGSKA, per germline (reference sequence). This clonotype was counted a few times. Its matching antigen is unknown. TCRdb called the RT-PCR reads again in MiXCR, with one record for every CDR3 protein. This table has roughly 520,000 distinct CDR3 sequences, less than 30% appearing once. The chain links TRBV20-1 to TRBJ2-3; possibly TRBD2 for D (6 bases). The receptor was isolated from a man aged 45-65 years who received an inactivated influenza vaccine. The sequenced sample was CD4+ T cells sorted from PBMCs, obtained roughly 5 days after vaccination. The CDR3 region has the DNA TGCAGTGCTCTCGCGGGGTCGGCCGGTTTCTCAGATACGCAGTATTTT. The encoded protein is CSALAGSAGFSDTQYF.